The present entry profiles one TCR beta chain with its context. This CDR3 has 15 amino acids. The ends were cut back, 2 bases at V and 0 bases at J, with 10 bases in the middle. Germline V lookup: CDR1 ENHRY, CDR2 SYGVKD. These data belong to a study of cytomegalovirus exposure and HLA in healthy donors. A multiplex PCR was run with 60 Vbeta primers and 13 Jbeta primers. Assay used: immunoSEQ multiplex PCR; TCRdb lists only in-frame clones, some missing. The sample holds roughly 120,000 clones; roughly 83% are singletons and the top ten take 1.5% to 2.5%. The TCR comes from a man between 18 and 35 years old in good health and CMV-seronegative. Source material: PBMCs. This chain connects TRBV10-3 to TRBJ2-5; D call uncertain. The CDR3 loop reads CAISEPIEYQETQYF. The CDR3 bases are TGTGCCATCAGTGAGCCCATAGAGTACCAAGAGACCCAGTACTTC.